This T cell receptor beta chain was captured in a study of T cells in Graves' hyperthyroidism and ophthalmopathy. This clonotype was counted ten times or more. The V gene's germline CDR1 is SGHTA and CDR2 FQGNSA. This CDR3 has 15 residues. With 2 bases clipped from V and 2 bases from J, the junction kept 2 bases outside the gene matches. The investigators amplified TCR beta CDR3 regions from RNA transcripts. A set of HTBI primers served as the primers for a first-round RT-PCR of the TCR CDR3. One entry per CDR3 protein results from TCRdb running MiXCR on the multiplex PCR reads. Of around 500,000 distinct CDR3 sequences listed, roughly 16% were seen once; the top ten hold less than 30%.

The receptor's source is a woman aged 25 to 39 with Graves' ophthalmopathy. The chain carries TRBV7-2 and TRBJ2-2; TRBD2 agrees at 7 bases. The specimen sequenced was blood. The CDR3 DNA sequence: TGTGCCAGCAGCTTACGGGGACTAAACACCGGGGAGCTGTTTTTT. This sequence encodes CASSLRGLNTGELFF.